The clone carrying this T cell receptor (beta chain) was counted a few times. No antigen is known for it. The junction departs from the called germline gene at one end, perhaps through a read error. This entry is derived from a study of blood T cells in healthy people across ages. Findings and caveats of the study: With unsorted PBMCs, a conclusive comparison of naive versus antigen-experienced cells was not possible. In older individuals, TCR beta diversity per million T cells was lower, falling roughly linearly with age.

Germline CDR1 and CDR2: MNHNS and SASEGT. This CDR3 has 15 residues. Combining a sample-barcoded 5' primer with a J-beta primer mix, a second PCR ran for roughly 6 to 12 cycles. Tagging of each cDNA molecule was performed by a template-switch adaptor with 12 random nucleotides. TCRdb fed the 5' RACE reads into MiXCR, producing one record per CDR3 protein. The sample includes fewer than 900,000 distinct CDR3 sequences, 30% to 45% of them seen just once. The chain employs TRBV6-1 and TRBJ2-5; 10 bases match TRBD1. This TCR was sampled from a man between 18 and 35 years old in good health. The sample consisted of blood. CDR3 in amino acids: CASSEGTGGIETRYF. The CDR3, as DNA: TGTGCCAGCAGTGAAGGGACAGGGGGTATCGAGACCCGGTACTTC.